A single sample is the source of the 19 T cell receptor beta chains below, sequenced in a study of identical twins. TCRdb processed the 5' RACE reads anew with MiXCR; each CDR3 protein has one entry. The sample has roughly 1,500,000 distinct CDR3 sequences, less than 40% seen once. Sequences were obtained from cord blood. The receptors come from a newborn girl in good health.

The V call is TRBV20-1, the J call TRBJ2-7, with a weak D call TRBD2 (6 bases). Trimming stripped 7 bases from V and 2 bases from J, with 18 bases between. From germline, CDR1 is DFQATT and CDR2 SNEGSKA (reference sequence). CDR3 length: 14 residues. The CDR3 reads CSVPSGSPPYEQYF. For the CDR3, the DNA is TGCAGTGTTCCCAGCGGGTCCCCCCCCTACGAGCAGTACTTC.

The rearrangement links TRBV20-1 to TRBJ1-5; 7 nucleotides match TRBD1. V lost 6 bases, J lost 3 bases, and 2 bases stayed unmatched. There are 12 residues in the CDR3. The germline CDR1 and CDR2 sequences are DFQATT and SNEGSKA (reference sequence). Written as DNA, the CDR3 is TGCAGTGCCGGGACAGACAATCAGCCCCAGCATTTT. Translation: CSAGTDNQPQHF.

The rearrangement links TRBV11-1 to TRBJ2-3; 10 bases agree with TRBD2. CDR1 is SGHAT and CDR2 is FQDESV in the germline V gene (reference sequence). Losses at the gene ends were 7 bases for V and 5 bases for J; bases not matched to a gene: 12. This CDR3 region has 16 residues. The CDR3 loop is CASKQLAGRQQDTQYF. CDR3 DNA: TGTGCCAGCAAACAACTAGCGGGACGGCAACAAGATACGCAGTATTTT.

Ten or more counts support this clonotype. The V and J genes are TRBV5-1 and TRBJ2-5, with D perhaps being TRBD1 or TRBD2 (6 bases each). The V and J ends lost 2 bases and 6 bases respectively, with 26 bases between them. The germline gives CDR1 SGHRS, CDR2 YFSETQ. The CDR3 spans 18 residues. CDR3 nucleotides: TGCGCCAGCAGCTTCCGATCAGGGGACTTCCTCTTGCTTCAGACCCAGTACTTC. As protein: CASSFRSGDFLLLQTQYF.

The V gene is TRBV20-1, the J gene TRBJ1-2; maybe TRBD1 (5 bases). The CDR3 is made up of 12 amino acids. The V and J ends lost 6 bases and 3 bases respectively, with 11 bases between them. CDR1 and CDR2 (germline): DFQATT, SNEGSKA (reference sequence). The CDR3 region has the DNA TGCAGTGCCAGTGGGGGGGACTATGGCTACACCTTC. Translation gives CSASGGDYGYTF.

The table lists this clonotype with a few counts. This CDR3 reads CSVRRPYYGYTF. The CDR3 DNA sequence: TGCAGCGTTAGACGGCCCTACTATGGCTACACCTTC. The rearrangement links TRBV29-1 to TRBJ1-2; no clear D. The V and J ends lost 5 bases and 3 bases respectively, with 10 bases between them. The V gene's germline CDR1 is SQVTM and CDR2 ANQGSEA. This CDR3 contains 12 residues.

As for this clonotype: One end of the junction fails to match germline, which may point to a read error. The chain's CDR3 is CAGSLPSGSTDTQYF. CDR3 coding DNA: TGTGCCGGCAGTTTACCTAGCGGGAGTACAGATACGCAGTATTTT. This sequence joins TRBV28 and TRBJ2-3; 10 nucleotides match TRBD2. Germline V gene sequence: CDR1 MDHEN, CDR2 SYDVKM. The CDR3 length is 15 residues.

This clonotype has a handful of counts. The chain couples TRBV2 to TRBJ2-7; no definite D call. Trimming took off 7 bases at V and 5 bases at J, with 15 bases between the two ends. Germline CDR1 is SNHLY and CDR2 is FYNNEI. This CDR3 comprises 13 residues. In DNA form, the CDR3 reads TGTGCCAGCAACCCAGCGACCCCTAACGAGCAGTACTTC. The encoded protein is CASNPATPNEQYF.

The J gene is TRBJ2-2, the V gene TRBV7-2; D possibly corresponds to TRBD2 (5 bases). This CDR3 has 16 residues. V lost 4 bases, J lost 7 bases, and 19 bases lay in between. Germline loops: CDR1 SGHTA, CDR2 FQGNSA. The CDR3 loop is CASSSSSGSGLGELFF. The CDR3 region has the DNA TGTGCCAGCAGCTCGTCTAGTGGGAGCGGCCTCGGGGAGCTGTTTTTT.

This clonotype was seen at least ten times. CDR3 amino acids: CASSHENEQYF. The CDR3 coding sequence is TGTGCCAGCAGCCATGAAAACGAGCAGTACTTC. The V call is TRBV4-2, the J call TRBJ2-7; D uncertain. The V end was cut by 3 bases, the J end by 5 bases, with 5 bases between. The CDR3 length is 11 residues. Germline assignment: CDR1 LGHNA and CDR2 YNFKEQ.

The genes are TRBV11-2 and TRBJ2-4, with D perhaps TRBD1 or TRBD2 (5 bases each). The last part of the DNA fits TRBJ2-7 better; the J call may be wrong. The CDR3 consists of 15 residues. Germline V lookup: CDR1 SGHAT, CDR2 FQNNGV. In nucleotides, the CDR3 is TGTGCCAGCAGCTGGTTTGGGGGTTTGAACTACGAGCAGTACTTC. Translated, it gives CASSWFGGLNYEQYF.

This clonotype occurred a few times. The chain couples TRBV3-1 to TRBJ2-3; perhaps TRBD2 as D (7 bases). Germline loops: CDR1 LGHDT, CDR2 YNNKEL (reference sequence). The V end lost 1 base, the J end lost 3 bases, and 17 bases lay between the germline ends. The CDR3 contains 17 residues. CDR3 DNA: TGTGCCAGCAGCCAAGGCGTCGCGGGGGCGAGGACAGATACGCAGTATTTT. Translated: CASSQGVAGARTDTQYF.

V usage is TRBV16 and J usage is TRBJ2-1; D remains ambiguous. The J call is uncertain, as TRBJ2-7 better fits the DNA end. The CDR3 consists of 13 residues. Germline CDR1 and CDR2: KGHSY and FQNENV. CDR3 residues: CASSRGSIDEQYF. The CDR3 DNA follows: TGTGCCAGCAGCCGCGGTTCAATAGATGAGCAGTACTTC.

The chain combines TRBV12-3 or TRBV12-4 with TRBJ2-2, with D possibly being TRBD2 (6 bases). V lost 5 bases, J lost 1 base, and 11 bases lay in between. The CDR3 loop spans 15 amino acids. Written as DNA, the CDR3 is TGTGCCAGCAGTACCGGGACTGAGAACACCGGGGAGCTGTTTTTT. Amino acid sequence: CASSTGTENTGELFF.

This chain uses TRBV25-1 with TRBJ2-3, with 8 nucleotides matching TRBD2. V shed 8 bases and J 1 base; nucleotides not matched to a gene: 8. Germline V gene data show CDR1 as MGHDK and CDR2 as SYGVNS. This CDR3 is built from 15 residues. The CDR3 protein is CASGPGGKRTDTQYF. CDR3 DNA sequence: TGTGCCAGCGGGCCGGGGGGGAAACGCACAGATACGCAGTATTTT.

This clonotype has just a few counts. The rearrangement uses TRBV10-3 and TRBJ1-1; 7 nucleotides line up with TRBD1. This CDR3 contains 13 residues. The J segment lost 5 bases and the V segment lost 6 bases, leaving 6 bases of the junction unmatched. The germline V gene encodes CDR1 ENHRY and CDR2 SYGVKD. CDR3 DNA sequence: TGTGCCATCAGCAACAGGGGTACAACTGAAGCTTTCTTT. Its protein product is CAISNRGTTEAFF.

The rearrangement links TRBV4-1 to TRBJ2-1; D not certain. Germline V gene sequence: CDR1 MGHRA, CDR2 YSYEKL. The CDR3 spans 13 residues. Trimming shortened V by 2 bases and J by 6 bases, and 8 bases separated the two germline ends. The CDR3 coding sequence is TGCGCCAGCAGCCAATATTTCATCAATGAGCAGTTCTTC. Translated: CASSQYFINEQFF.

About this clonotype: A much larger clone lies one base from this, so it may be a read error. V usage is TRBV5-1 and J usage is TRBJ2-1; 7 bases are a match to TRBD1. The junction had 10 bases not matched to a gene; V was cut back by 0 bases and J by 13 bases. This CDR3 spans 14 amino acids. CDR1 is SGHRS and CDR2 is YFSETQ in the germline V gene. The CDR3 loop reads CASSLADRVETQFF. The CDR3 region has the DNA TGCGCCAGCAGCTTGGCCGACAGGGTAGAGACCCAGTTCTTC.

This clonotype appeared many times. This chain uses TRBV10-3 with TRBJ2-5; D is unclear. Germline V gives CDR1 ENHRY, CDR2 SYGVKD. Trimming took 6 bases from V and 3 from J, leaving 11 bases between them. The CDR3 spans 13 residues. Here the CDR3 reads CAISVPGEETQYF. The CDR3 DNA follows: TGTGCCATCAGCGTACCCGGTGAAGAGACCCAGTACTTC.